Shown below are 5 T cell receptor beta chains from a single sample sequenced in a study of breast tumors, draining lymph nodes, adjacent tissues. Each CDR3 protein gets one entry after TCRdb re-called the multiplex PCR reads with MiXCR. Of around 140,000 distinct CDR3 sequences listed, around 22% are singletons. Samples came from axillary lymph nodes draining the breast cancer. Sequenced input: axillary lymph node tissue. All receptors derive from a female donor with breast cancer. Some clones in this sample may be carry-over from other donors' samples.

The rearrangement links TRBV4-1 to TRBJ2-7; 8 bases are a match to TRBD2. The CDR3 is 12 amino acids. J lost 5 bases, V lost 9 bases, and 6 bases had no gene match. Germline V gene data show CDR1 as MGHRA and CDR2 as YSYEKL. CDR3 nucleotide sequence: TGCGCCAGTTCGGGAGGGCCCCACGAGCAGTACTTC. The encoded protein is CASSGGPHEQYF.

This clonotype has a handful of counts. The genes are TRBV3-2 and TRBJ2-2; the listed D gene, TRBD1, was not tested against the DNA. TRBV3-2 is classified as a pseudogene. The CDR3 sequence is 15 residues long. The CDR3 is CASSHRQGFTGELFF. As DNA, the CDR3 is TGTGCCAGCAGCCACCGACAGGGGTTCACCGGGGAGCTGTTTTTT.

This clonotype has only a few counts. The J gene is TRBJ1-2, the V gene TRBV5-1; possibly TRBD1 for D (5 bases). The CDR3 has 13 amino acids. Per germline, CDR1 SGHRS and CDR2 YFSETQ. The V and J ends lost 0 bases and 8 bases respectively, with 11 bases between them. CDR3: CASSLARGGGYTF. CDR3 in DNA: TGCGCCAGCAGCTTGGCCCGGGGCGGCGGCTACACCTTC.

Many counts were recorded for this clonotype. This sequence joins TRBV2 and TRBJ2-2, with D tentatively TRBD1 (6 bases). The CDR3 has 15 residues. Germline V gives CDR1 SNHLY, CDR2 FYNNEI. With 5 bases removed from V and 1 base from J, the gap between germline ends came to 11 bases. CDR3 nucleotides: TGTGCCAGCAGTCCTAGGGGGAGGAACACCGGGGAGCTGTTTTTT. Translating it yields CASSPRGRNTGELFF.

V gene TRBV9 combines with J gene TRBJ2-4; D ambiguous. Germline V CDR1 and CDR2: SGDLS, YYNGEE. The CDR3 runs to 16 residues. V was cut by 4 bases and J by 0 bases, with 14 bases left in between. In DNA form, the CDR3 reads TGTGCCAGCAGCTTAGGACCAAGCCTAGCCAAAAACATTCAGTACTTC. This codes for CASSLGPSLAKNIQYF.